The 32 T cell receptor beta chains below all came from one sample that was sequenced in a study of read filtering for tumor transcriptome and immune sequencing. From about 400 ng of RNA, a library with molecular barcoded alpha/delta and beta/gamma adaptors was made. TCRdb reprocessed the reads with MiXCR, giving one entry per CDR3 protein. The sample yields some 130,000 distinct CDR3 sequences, about 13% seen once. Material for sequencing was a population of CD138-negative cells sorted from bone marrow. These receptors were taken from a donor aged 40 or over with multiple myeloma.

This clonotype was counted at least ten times. This rearrangement joins TRBV29-1 to TRBJ2-3; 7 bases line up with TRBD2. In germline, CDR1 is SQVTM, CDR2 ANQGSEA. V gave up 2 bases and J gave up 4 bases; unmatched junction bases: 6. CDR3 length: 14 amino acids. The CDR3 protein is CSVESAGAPDTQYF. The CDR3 DNA reads as TGCAGCGTTGAAAGCGCGGGAGCGCCAGATACGCAGTATTTT.

The sample holds many counts of this clonotype. The chain employs TRBV5-1 and TRBJ1-1, with 8 nucleotides matching TRBD1. This CDR3 region has 11 residues. The V gene's germline CDR1 is SGHRS and CDR2 YFSETQ. Trimming removed 4 bases from V and 11 bases from J; junction bases left unmatched: 4. This chain's CDR3 is CASSQGAGAFF. The CDR3 DNA is TGCGCCAGCAGCCAGGGGGCTGGCGCTTTCTTT.

This clonotype has ten or more counts. The V gene is TRBV9, the J gene TRBJ2-1; D gene uncertain. This CDR3 spans 12 amino acids. V was shortened by 7 bases and J by 6 bases, with 11 bases between the two germline ends. Germline CDR1 SGDLS, CDR2 YYNGEE. CDR3 sequence reads: CASASSGNEQFF. CDR3 nucleotide sequence: TGTGCCAGCGCCTCGTCCGGCAATGAGCAGTTCTTC.

This clonotype has a count of ten or more. The J gene is TRBJ2-5, the V gene TRBV6-1, with 15 bases aligning to TRBD2. The CDR3 runs 15 residues. Germline V gene lookup returns CDR1 MNHNS and CDR2 SASEGT. The J segment lost 5 bases and the V segment lost 7 bases, leaving 5 bases of the junction unmatched. DNA of the CDR3: TGTGCCAGCACTTCCGGGACTAGCGGGAGGGAGACCCAGTACTTC. As protein: CASTSGTSGRETQYF.

This clonotype was counted many times. The V call is TRBV29-1, the J call TRBJ2-2; 10 positions agree with TRBD1. Germline V gene data show CDR1 as SQVTM and CDR2 as ANQGSEA. There are 14 residues in the CDR3. V lost 1 base and J lost 5; bases outside the gene matches: 1. Here the CDR3 reads CSVEGTGGTGELFF. In DNA, the CDR3 is TGCAGCGTTGAAGGGACAGGGGGGACCGGGGAGCTGTTTTTT.

There are many counts of this clonotype. The chain couples TRBV20-1 to TRBJ2-4; possible D gene TRBD1, 5 bases. V gave up 2 bases and J gave up 12 bases, with 14 bases separating them. CDR3 length: 12 residues. Germline V gene sequence: CDR1 DFQATT, CDR2 SNEGSKA (reference sequence). The DNA of the CDR3 is TGCAGTGCTAGACTCCCAGGGTTTTCTCAGTACTTC. Translating it yields CSARLPGFSQYF.

About this clonotype: Being one base from a much bigger clone, this may be a read error. The CDR3 does not end in the conserved phenylalanine or tryptophan, so this is likely a read error. This chain uses TRBV7-9 with TRBJ2-5; TRBD1 might be the D (7 bases). The CDR3 is 15 residues long. The V gene's germline CDR1 is SEHNR and CDR2 FQNEAQ (reference sequence). V lost 3 bases and J lost 5, with 16 bases in between. CDR3 sequence (DNA): TGTGCCAGCAGCTTCTCAGGGGGAGCGGGCGAGACCCAGTACCTC. Amino acid sequence: CASSFSGGAGETQYL.

Details on this clonotype: Just one base apart from a much larger clone, this may be a read error. The V and J genes are TRBV6-2 or TRBV6-3 and TRBJ2-1; the match to TRBD2 covers 7 bases. Trimming removed 4 bases from V and 8 bases from J; junction bases left unmatched: 2. This CDR3 has 12 amino acids. The V gene's germline CDR1 is MNHEY and CDR2 SVGEGT. The CDR3 DNA sequence: TGTGCCAGCAGTTGGGGGGGGGATGAGCAGTTCTTC. This encodes CASSWGGDEQFF.

This clonotype came up many times. The chain is built from TRBV6-2 or TRBV6-3 and TRBJ2-2; possibly TRBD2 for D (5 bases). This CDR3 comprises 16 residues. The V end was cut by 0 bases, the J end by 2 bases, with 10 bases between. CDR1 is MNHEY, CDR2 SVGEGT, per germline. The CDR3 sequence is CASSYSSGFNTGELFF. As DNA, the CDR3 is TGTGCCAGCAGTTACTCGTCGGGATTTAACACCGGGGAGCTGTTTTTT.

A single count supports this clonotype. The gene calls are TRBV10-3 and TRBJ2-1; 8 positions match TRBD2. CDR1 is ENHRY, CDR2 SYGVKD, per germline. The CDR3 has 16 amino acids. V was clipped by 4 bases and J by 6 bases; unmatched bases: 11. The CDR3 region has the DNA TGTGCCATCAGTGCAAGTCCCGGGACTAGAAGCAATGAGCAGTTCTTC. It translates to CAISASPGTRSNEQFF.

In its sample, this clonotype was seen many times. The V gene is TRBV3-1, the J gene TRBJ2-7; 9 bases align to TRBD1. Per germline, CDR1 LGHDT and CDR2 YNNKEL (reference sequence). Losses at the gene ends were 4 bases for V and 4 bases for J; bases not matched to a gene: 11. The CDR3 covers 16 residues. Written as DNA, the CDR3 is TGTGCCAGCAGCCCCGGTCCGGGACAGGGTCTGTACGAGCAGTACTTC. Its translation: CASSPGPGQGLYEQYF.

As regards this clonotype: This clone may be a read error of a much larger clone one base away. The J gene is TRBJ2-1, the V gene TRBV18, with 7 positions matching TRBD2. The CDR3 covers 16 residues. Germline assignment: CDR1 KGHSH and CDR2 LQKENI. V trimming: 8 bases; J trimming: 10 bases; junction bases outside the gene matches: 20. The CDR3 DNA follows: TGTGCCAGCCCGCAGGGCCGGGACTACCTCTTCTTAGAGCAGTTCTTC. The encoded protein is CASPQGRDYLFLEQFF.

Comment on this clonotype: A read error may be the cause here, since a much bigger clone is one base away. Because the CDR3 is missing its conserved closing phenylalanine or tryptophan, this is likely a read error. The genes are TRBV6-2 or TRBV6-3 and TRBJ2-3, with D perhaps assigned TRBD1 or TRBD2 (5 bases each). The CDR3 is 14 residues long. V dropped 2 bases and J dropped 1 base, with 7 bases sitting between them. Germline V lookup: CDR1 MNHEY, CDR2 SVGEGT. CDR3 in DNA: TGTGCCAGCAGTTACGGGGGAGGCACAGATACGCAGTATTAT. This translates into CASSYGGGTDTQYY.

There are many counts of this clonotype. The chain combines TRBV7-9 with TRBJ2-2; D is unclear. The germline CDR1 and CDR2 sequences are SEHNR and FQNEAQ (reference sequence). Trimming removed 4 bases from V and 4 bases from J, with 1 base in between. The CDR3 runs to 11 residues. The CDR3 DNA follows: TGTGCCAGCAGCTCCACCGGGGAGCTGTTTTTT. It specifies CASSSTGELFF.

This clonotype was observed at least ten times. The germline gene is not matched at one end of the junction; a read error may be the cause. V and J are TRBV10-3 and TRBJ2-3; TRBD1 aligns across 9 bases. The CDR3 is 17 residues long. CDR1 ENHRY and CDR2 SYGVKD come from the germline V gene. The CDR3 sequence is CAISEFYFGTGSYTQYF. In DNA form, the CDR3 reads TGTGCCATCAGCGAGTTTTACTTCGGGACAGGGTCATATACGCAGTATTTT.

This clonotype has at least ten counts. The chain is built from TRBV19 and TRBJ2-1; D gene unclear. Per the germline V gene, CDR1 is LNHDA and CDR2 is SQIVND (reference sequence). This CDR3 is 14 amino acids long. The V gene lost 5 bases and the J gene lost 7 bases, with 15 bases spanning the gap. The DNA of the CDR3 is TGTGCCAGTAGTGTCGCGTGGTACGGGAATGAGCAGTTCTTC. Its protein is CASSVAWYGNEQFF.

This clonotype was recorded many times. The chain joins TRBV29-1 to TRBJ2-5, with TRBD2 matching 13 bases. Germline loops: CDR1 SQVTM, CDR2 ANQGSEA. There are 13 residues in the CDR3. The junction had 3 bases not matched to a gene; V was cut back by 6 bases and J by 5 bases. Written as DNA, the CDR3 is TGCAGCGTGGGACTAGCGGGAAAGGAGACCCAGTACTTC. Translated, it gives CSVGLAGKETQYF.

This clonotype came up a few times. The V gene is TRBV20-1, the J gene TRBJ2-7, with 10 bases matching TRBD2. The CDR3 covers 14 residues. Germline CDR1 and CDR2: DFQATT and SNEGSKA (reference sequence). V was clipped by 5 bases and J by 0 bases; unmatched bases: 4. The CDR3 here is CSALPSGSSYEQYF. In DNA form, the CDR3 reads TGCAGTGCTCTCCCTAGCGGGAGCTCCTACGAGCAGTACTTC.

This clonotype was observed a single time. This could be a read error, since a much larger clone is one nucleotide away. The chain has TRBV4-1 and TRBJ1-5; D is unresolved. From germline, CDR1 is MGHRA and CDR2 YSYEKL. There are 15 residues in the CDR3. The CDR3 nucleotides are TGTGCCAGCAGCCAAGGTCAGAATAGCAATCAGTCCCAGCATTTT. Translating gives CASSQGQNSNQSQHF.

This clonotype appeared many times. V usage is TRBV5-1 and J usage is TRBJ2-2, with a weak D call TRBD1 (6 bases). CDR3 length: 14 amino acids. With 5 bases removed from V and 2 bases from J, the gap between germline ends came to 10 bases. CDR1 and CDR2 (germline): SGHRS, YFSETQ. CDR3 loop: CASSPRGNTGELFF. The CDR3, as DNA: TGCGCCAGCAGTCCCAGGGGAAACACCGGGGAGCTGTTTTTT. Full variable domain (outside the CDR3, taken from reference TRBV5-1 and TRBJ2-2): KAGVTQTPRYLIKTRGQQVTLSCSPISGHRSVSWYQQTPGQGLQFLFEYFSETQRNKGNFPGRFSGRQFSNSRSEMNVSTLELGDSALYLCASSPRGNTGELFFGEGSRLTVL.

This clonotype has a count of ten or more. The J gene is TRBJ2-1, the V gene TRBV9; 14 positions agree with TRBD2. Trimming cost V 4 bases and J 12 bases; bases outside gene matches: 3. Germline loops: CDR1 SGDLS, CDR2 YYNGEE. This CDR3 has 13 residues. The CDR3 region has the DNA TGTGCCAGCAGCTCTGGACTAGCGGGAGGGCAGTTCTTC. Translated, it gives CASSSGLAGGQFF.

This clonotype has ten or more counts. The CDR3 protein is CSVDMVPGELFF. The CDR3 DNA follows: TGCAGCGTTGACATGGTACCCGGGGAGCTGTTTTTT. This chain joins TRBV29-1 and TRBJ2-2; the D is unclear. The ends were cut back, 3 bases at V and 6 bases at J, with 8 bases in the middle. Per the germline V gene, CDR1 is SQVTM and CDR2 is ANQGSEA. The CDR3 extends over 12 amino acids.

The table lists this clonotype with many counts. The J gene is TRBJ2-1, the V gene TRBV29-1; TRBD2 agrees at 14 bases. V shed 0 bases and J 5 bases; nucleotides not matched to a gene: 9. Germline V lookup: CDR1 SQVTM, CDR2 ANQGSEA. The CDR3 loop spans 18 amino acids. The CDR3: CSVEENDLGLAGDNEQFF. For the CDR3, the DNA is TGCAGCGTTGAAGAAAATGATTTGGGACTAGCGGGAGACAATGAGCAGTTCTTC.

This clonotype was detected ten times or more. The chain joins TRBV7-2 to TRBJ2-7, with 7 bases matching TRBD1. The germline gives CDR1 SGHTA, CDR2 FQGNSA. Losses at the gene ends were 5 bases for V and 4 bases for J; bases not matched to a gene: 8. This CDR3 is 14 amino acids long. CDR3 region: CASSPQGMVYEQYF. Written as DNA, the CDR3 is TGTGCCAGCAGCCCACAGGGGATGGTGTACGAGCAGTACTTC.

This clonotype was observed a few times. This sequence may be a read error, since a much larger clone differs from it by one base. The gene calls are TRBV12-3 or TRBV12-4 and TRBJ1-1; D remains ambiguous. CDR3 size: 13 residues. CDR3 amino acids: CACSSQLNTEAFF. CDR3 coding DNA: TGTGCCTGCAGTTCACAGTTGAACACTGAAGCTTTCTTT.

This clonotype was detected only once. This chain connects TRBV4-1 to TRBJ2-7; tentatively, D is TRBD2 (5 bases). The V gene's germline CDR1 is MGHRA and CDR2 YSYEKL. CDR3 size: 15 residues. V was pared by 0 bases and J by 5 bases, with 14 bases between. This chain's CDR3 is CASSQDQTNGDEQYF. The DNA for the CDR3 is TGCGCCAGCAGCCAAGATCAGACTAACGGGGACGAGCAGTACTTC.

A word on this clonotype: A much larger clone lies a single base off, so this may be a read error. V and J are TRBV10-2 and TRBJ2-3, with D uncertain. CDR3 length: 11 residues. Trimming removed 5 bases at V and 8 bases at J, with 8 bases between. Germline CDR1 WSHSY, CDR2 SAAADI. The CDR3 is CASSPAGTQYF. DNA for the CDR3: TGCGCCAGCAGTCCGGCCGGTACGCAGTATTTT.

This chain links TRBV19 with TRBJ2-1; 11 bases are shared with TRBD2. CDR3 length equals 16 residues. The V gene end was trimmed by 7 bases and the J gene end by 7 bases; junction bases not matched to a gene: 12. The germline V gene has CDR1 LNHDA and CDR2 SQIVND (reference sequence). The CDR3 is CASTVGSGRAANEQFF. The CDR3 region has the DNA TGTGCCAGTACGGTTGGTAGCGGGAGGGCTGCAAATGAGCAGTTCTTC.

This clonotype was recorded a few times. The chain has TRBV20-1 and TRBJ2-7, with 7 bases identical to TRBD2. Germline CDR1 reads DFQATT; CDR2 reads SNEGSKA (reference sequence). Losses at the gene ends were 0 bases for V and 6 bases for J; bases not matched to a gene: 2. The CDR3 extends over 12 amino acids. As DNA, the CDR3 is TGCAGTGCTAGAGAACTAGCGAGCGAGCAGTACTTC. Protein: CSARELASEQYF.

This clonotype was detected ten times or more. The rearrangement uses TRBV7-2 and TRBJ2-3; the D is unclear. There are 15 residues in the CDR3. The V gene's germline CDR1 is SGHTA and CDR2 FQGNSA. With 1 base removed from V and 0 bases from J, the gap between germline ends came to 8 bases. This CDR3 reads CASSLGLLSTDTQYF. CDR3 bases: TGTGCCAGCAGCTTAGGGCTCCTAAGCACAGATACGCAGTATTTT.

This clonotype has ten or more counts. The gene calls are TRBV20-1 and TRBJ2-1; tentative D call: TRBD2 (6 bases). Per the germline V gene, CDR1 is DFQATT and CDR2 is SNEGSKA (reference sequence). CDR3 length: 15 amino acids. V shed 3 bases and J shed 3 bases, with 15 bases lying between them. The CDR3 DNA reads as TGCAGTGCTAGGACCCTAGCGAGAAGCTACAATGAGCAGTTCTTC. Translation: CSARTLARSYNEQFF.

At least ten counts were recorded for this clonotype. The J gene is TRBJ2-1, the V gene TRBV12-3 or TRBV12-4, with D perhaps TRBD2 (7 bases). V dropped 6 bases and J dropped 6 bases, with 21 bases sitting between them. This CDR3 has 16 residues. The CDR3 spells CASSPEVGGPANEQFF. In DNA, the CDR3 is TGTGCCAGCAGCCCAGAGGTCGGGGGGCCTGCCAATGAGCAGTTCTTC.